This T cell receptor beta chain was recorded in a study of T cell responses to AZD1222 COVID-19 vaccine. Data came from immunoSEQ multiplex PCR; TCRdb stores just in-frame clones and leaves some out. This repertoire shows over 120,000 clones, approximately 86% found once; its top ten account for under 5.5%. The V end lost 4 bases, the J end lost 1 base, and 14 bases lay between the germline ends. CDR3 length: 15 amino acids. CDR1 and CDR2 (germline): SGHRS, YFSETQ. The sequences come from peripheral blood, collected 28 days after the second dose of the MenACWY control vaccine. The sequence derives from an adult who received the MenACWY meningococcal vaccine as a control. The chain is built from TRBV5-1 and TRBJ1-1, with D tentatively TRBD1 (6 bases). The CDR3 spells CASSRQTGQNTEAFF. CDR3 coding DNA: TGCGCCAGCAGCAGGCAGACAGGTCAGAACACTGAAGCTTTCTTT.